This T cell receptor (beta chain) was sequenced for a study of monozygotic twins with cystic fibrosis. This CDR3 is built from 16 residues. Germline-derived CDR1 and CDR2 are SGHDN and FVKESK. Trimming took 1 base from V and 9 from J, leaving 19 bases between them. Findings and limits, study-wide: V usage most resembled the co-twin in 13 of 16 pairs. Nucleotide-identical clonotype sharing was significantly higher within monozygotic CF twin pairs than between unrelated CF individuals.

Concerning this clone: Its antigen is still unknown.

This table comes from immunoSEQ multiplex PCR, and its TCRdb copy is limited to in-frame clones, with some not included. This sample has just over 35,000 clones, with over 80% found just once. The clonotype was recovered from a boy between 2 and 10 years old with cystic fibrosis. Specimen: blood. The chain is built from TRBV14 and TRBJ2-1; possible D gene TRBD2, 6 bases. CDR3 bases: TGTGCCAGCAGCCAAGCACCGGGGGTAGCGTGTTGTGAGCAGTTCTTC. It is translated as CASSQAPGVACCEQFF. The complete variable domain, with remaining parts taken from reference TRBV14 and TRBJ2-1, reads EAGVTQFPSHSVIEKGQTVTLRCDPISGHDNLYWYRRVMGKEIKFLLHFVKESKQDESGMPNNRFLAERTGGTYSTLKVQPAELEDSGVYFCASSQAPGVACCEQFFGPGTRLTVL.